This record concerns one T cell receptor (beta chain) sequence. Measured with immunoSEQ multiplex PCR; TCRdb has only the in-frame clones, and not every one. The table shows 100,000 to 150,000 clones, with 81% occurring only once. This entry comes from a study of blood T cell repertoires in COVID-19. Patients from Seattle were sampled longitudinally, starting during active infection. Trimming removed 3 bases from V and 1 base from J, with 6 bases in between. This CDR3 region has 14 residues. Germline V gene sequence: CDR1 MDHEN, CDR2 SYDVKM. The chain joins TRBV28 to TRBJ1-4; weak D call: TRBD1 (5 bases). This TCR derives from a man aged 25-40 years with COVID-19, enrolled during active disease. Material for sequencing was peripheral blood. This CDR3 reads CASSFQGTNEKLFF. In DNA form, the CDR3 reads TGTGCCAGCAGTTTCCAGGGAACTAATGAAAAACTGTTTTTT. Filled out from reference TRBV28 and TRBJ1-4, the complete variable domain reads DVKVTQSSRYLVKRTGEKVFLECVQDMDHENMFWYRQDPGLGLRLIYFSYDVKMKEKGDIPEGYSVSREKKERFSLILESASTNQTSMYLCASSFQGTNEKLFFGSGTQLSVL.